This TCR beta chain was found in a study of blood T cell repertoires in COVID-19. Background on the study: Specimens from acute and convalescent COVID-19 originated in the United States, Italy and Spain. The analysed material was cDNA or gDNA that came from T cells, B-cell-depleted T cells, or PBMCs.

Trimming removed 6 bases from V and 5 bases from J; junction bases left unmatched: 7. The CDR3 is made up of 13 amino acids. Original processing notes: Quantification of nucleated cells was approximated via reference gene primer amplification. The assay was immunoSEQ multiplex PCR, and TCRdb's table has in-frame clones only and misses some. The D gene and trimming were derived from the DNA, and the V and J assignments and clone size from that table. The sample consists of under 130,000 clones, approximately 62% of them appearing once. The rearrangement uses TRBV12-3 or TRBV12-4 and TRBJ2-7; 7 bases align to TRBD2. The sample taken for sequencing was peripheral blood. The sequence came from a man older than 75 with acute or convalescent COVID-19. This CDR3 is CASSPGTIDEQYF. CDR3 nucleotides: TGTGCCAGCAGCCCCGGGACTATCGACGAGCAGTACTTC.